This TCR beta chain was captured by sequencing in a study of CD8 T cells in ankylosing spondylitis. Findings of the study overall: It was reported that disease-linked clones were significantly enriched in matched ankylosing spondylitis synovial fluid.

A note on this clonotype: Its specificity is not known.

The CDR3 is 16 amino acids. V dropped 5 bases and J dropped 4; count of bases not matched to a gene: 6. The germline V gene encodes CDR1 LGHNA and CDR2 YSLEER. TCRdb reanalysed the 5' RACE reads using MiXCR and keeps one entry per CDR3 protein. The table shows roughly 230,000 distinct CDR3 sequences, with 18% occurring only once. The source is a male donor with ankylosing spondylitis or in good health (not recorded which). The specimen sequenced was blood, either unsorted or a sorted T cell fraction (not recorded which). J is TRBJ2-3 and V is TRBV4-3, with 13 bases aligning to TRBD2. CDR3 coding DNA: TGCGCCAGCAGCAAGGGGACTAGCGGGAATCCAGATACGCAGTATTTT. Translation gives CASSKGTSGNPDTQYF.